The 20 T cell receptor beta chains below were found in one sample sequenced in a study of identical twins. TCRdb passed the 5' RACE reads through MiXCR, listing each CDR3 protein once. The sample includes 540,000 or so distinct CDR3 sequences, around 24% of them seen just once. The sample was also reused in another study, on yellow fever vaccine responses in identical twins.

Specimen: CD4+ T cells sorted from blood. The receptors originated from a woman aged 18-29 years in good health.

At least ten counts were recorded for this clonotype. V usage is TRBV5-1 and J usage is TRBJ2-4; D may be TRBD1 (5 bases). The germline V gene has CDR1 SGHRS and CDR2 YFSETQ. CDR3 length equals 14 residues. The V and J ends lost 4 bases and 8 bases respectively, with 16 bases between them. The CDR3 nucleotides are TGCGCCAGCAGCCAAACAAGGATCAGGGACATTCAGTACTTC. It translates to CASSQTRIRDIQYF.

V gene TRBV5-1 combines with J gene TRBJ2-3; 8 positions agree with TRBD2. The junction had 13 bases not matched to a gene; V was cut back by 4 bases and J by 6 bases. Germline CDR1 SGHRS, CDR2 YFSETQ. The CDR3 covers 16 residues. The CDR3 nucleotides read TGCGCCAGCAGCAGGTCGGGAGGGCCGGATACGGATACGCAGTATTTT. Protein product: CASSRSGGPDTDTQYF.

J is TRBJ2-7 and V is TRBV2, with 7 bases fitting TRBD2. The V and J ends lost 7 bases and 5 bases, in that order; junction bases with no gene match: 14. The CDR3 loop spans 15 amino acids. The germline CDR1 and CDR2 sequences are SNHLY and FYNNEI. This CDR3 reads CASTKERGVRDEQYF. For the CDR3, the DNA is TGTGCCAGCACCAAAGAGCGGGGCGTAAGGGACGAGCAGTACTTC.

The CDR3 region has the DNA TGTGCCAGTAGTAGCGGGACTAGCGGGCTTACAAGCGAGCAGTTCTTC. It specifies CASSSGTSGLTSEQFF. The chain has TRBV19 and TRBJ2-1; TRBD2 aligns across 12 bases. The V gene end was trimmed by 4 bases and the J gene end by 10 bases; junction bases not matched to a gene: 11. The germline CDR1 and CDR2 sequences are LNHDA and SQIVND (reference sequence). This CDR3 is built from 16 residues.

The chain uses TRBV7-8 and TRBJ2-1; maybe TRBD1 (6 bases). Deletions cut 3 bases from V and 6 bases from J, with 12 bases between. This CDR3 is 14 amino acids long. CDR1 is SGHVS, CDR2 FQNEAQ, per germline. In nucleotides, the CDR3 is TGTGCCAGCAGCTTCCCCCTAGGGGGCAATGAGCAGTTCTTC. Its translation: CASSFPLGGNEQFF.

This clonotype came up a few times. This chain uses TRBV20-1 with TRBJ1-1; D is perhaps TRBD1 (5 bases). V shed 6 bases and J shed 4 bases, with 21 bases lying between them. This CDR3 spans 15 amino acids. In germline, CDR1 is DFQATT, CDR2 SNEGSKA (reference sequence). The CDR3, as DNA: TGCAGTGCCAGGGAGGTAGGGGCCACTAGCACTGAAGCTTTCTTT. It is translated as CSAREVGATSTEAFF.

The chain uses TRBV3-1 and TRBJ1-2, with D uncertain. The CDR3 contains 15 residues. Germline V gene data show CDR1 as LGHDT and CDR2 as YNNKEL (reference sequence). Trimming stripped 0 bases from V and 5 bases from J, with 13 bases between. CDR3 sequence (DNA): TGTGCCAGCAGCCAAGATGGCGTTGGGGTTTATGGCTACACCTTC. Protein: CASSQDGVGVYGYTF.

There are a few counts of this clonotype. V is TRBV6-5 and J is TRBJ1-1, with 12 nucleotides matching TRBD1. The CDR3 contains 17 residues. V shed 2 bases and J 3 bases; nucleotides not matched to a gene: 7. Germline values: CDR1 MNHEY, CDR2 SVGAGI. This CDR3 is CASSYGTGGFGDTEAFF. CDR3 sequence (DNA): TGTGCCAGCAGTTACGGGACAGGGGGCTTCGGGGACACTGAAGCTTTCTTT.

This rearrangement joins TRBV20-1 to TRBJ2-3; D could derive from TRBD1 or TRBD2 (5 bases each). Deletions cut 2 bases from V and 8 bases from J, with 26 bases between. Looked up from germline, CDR1 is DFQATT and CDR2 is SNEGSKA (reference sequence). This CDR3 spans 17 amino acids. CDR3 protein: CSARPGHVGSKGFTQYF. As DNA, the CDR3 is TGCAGTGCTAGACCGGGGCACGTCGGCTCCAAAGGGTTTACGCAGTATTTT.

This clonotype was observed a handful of times. The chain carries TRBV7-9 and TRBJ2-7; 7 bases are a match to TRBD2. The germline V gene encodes CDR1 SEHNR and CDR2 FQNEAQ (reference sequence). The CDR3 runs 14 residues. Germline trimming cut 9 bases from V and 5 bases from J; bases unmatched to any gene: 13. The CDR3: CASTNGGRGDEQYF. CDR3 in DNA: TGTGCCAGTACTAATGGGGGGAGGGGAGACGAGCAGTACTTC.

This sequence joins TRBV4-1 and TRBJ2-7, with 8 bases aligning to TRBD1. Germline V CDR1 and CDR2: MGHRA, YSYEKL. Losses at the gene ends were 4 bases for V and 0 bases for J; bases not matched to a gene: 5. The CDR3 length is 15 residues. The CDR3 nucleotides read TGCGCCAGCAGCCTAGGACAGGGATCCTCCTACGAGCAGTACGTC. The encoded protein is CASSLGQGSSYEQYV.

This clonotype has only one observation. The V call is TRBV14, the J call TRBJ2-3; TRBD2 matches at 7 bases. CDR3 length equals 15 residues. With 7 bases clipped from V and 1 base from J, the junction kept 8 bases outside the gene matches. CDR1 is SGHDN, CDR2 FVKESK, per germline. CDR3 nucleotide sequence: TGTGCCAGCAACCCAGAGCGGGAAGGCACAGATACGCAGTATTTT. Protein: CASNPEREGTDTQYF.

The chain joins TRBV15 to TRBJ2-1; D remains unclear. Germline V gene sequence: CDR1 LNHNV, CDR2 YYDKDF (reference sequence). V was trimmed by 0 bases and J by 6 bases, leaving 3 bases between them. The CDR3 spans 12 residues. The DNA of the CDR3 is TGTGCCACCAGCAGAGATGTCAATGAGCAGTTCTTC. It codes for CATSRDVNEQFF.

The chain combines TRBV3-1 with TRBJ1-1; D gene ambiguous. Trimming pared 4 bases from V and 1 base from J, leaving 10 bases between. CDR1 and CDR2 from the germline V gene are LGHDT and YNNKEL (reference sequence). CDR3 length equals 14 residues. CDR3 nucleotides: TGTGCCAGCAGCCCCCAAGCGAAGAACACTGAAGCTTTCTTT. Its translation is CASSPQAKNTEAFF.

The CDR3 sequence: CASSMGDSNEQFF. Here the CDR3 DNA reads TGTGCCAGCAGTATGGGGGATTCCAATGAGCAGTTCTTC. The V call is TRBV12-3 or TRBV12-4, the J call TRBJ2-1; D tentatively fits TRBD1 or TRBD2 (5 bases each). This CDR3 has 13 amino acids. V was pared by 5 bases and J by 6 bases, with 11 bases between.

This clonotype was seen only a few times. V gene TRBV5-1 combines with J gene TRBJ2-4; TRBD1 matches at 7 bases. This CDR3 spans 14 amino acids. Per germline, CDR1 SGHRS and CDR2 YFSETQ. V lost 8 bases to trimming and J lost 2 bases; unmatched junction nucleotides: 7. The CDR3 loop reads CASRVQGSKNIQYF. Written as DNA, the CDR3 is TGCGCCAGTCGGGTACAGGGGTCCAAAAACATTCAGTACTTC.

This clonotype was counted between two and nine times. V gene TRBV20-1 combines with J gene TRBJ1-2; no clear D gene. V was shortened by 7 bases and J by 5 bases, with 11 bases between the two germline ends. The CDR3 runs to 11 residues. Germline V gene lookup returns CDR1 DFQATT and CDR2 SNEGSKA (reference sequence). Written as DNA, the CDR3 is TGCAGTGTATTCAGGCTTTATGGCTACACCTTC. It encodes CSVFRLYGYTF.

This clonotype turned up a few times. The CDR3 DNA follows: TGTGCCATCAGTGACCGGGATGAGCAGTTCTTC. Translated, it gives CAISDRDEQFF. The chain couples TRBV10-3 to TRBJ2-1; no definite D call. Germline loops: CDR1 ENHRY, CDR2 SYGVKD. The CDR3 spans 11 residues. V lost 3 bases to trimming and J lost 8 bases, with 5 bases between them.

This sequence joins TRBV28 and TRBJ1-1; D ambiguous. The CDR3 consists of 14 residues. CDR1 is MDHEN and CDR2 is SYDVKM in the germline V gene. Between the trimmed V and J ends, which lost 3 bases and 1 base, there was a span of 9 bases. CDR3 region: CASSFPAGNTEAFF. The CDR3 bases are TGTGCCAGCAGTTTTCCGGCAGGGAACACTGAAGCTTTCTTT.

The chain links TRBV9 to TRBJ2-2; D remains unclear. This CDR3 spans 15 amino acids. The ends were cut back, 4 bases at V and 5 bases at J, with 15 bases in the middle. Germline-derived CDR1 and CDR2 are SGDLS and YYNGEE. The CDR3 loop is CASSKLNDPTGELFF. CDR3 DNA sequence: TGTGCCAGCAGCAAGTTAAACGACCCAACCGGGGAGCTGTTTTTT.